This TCR beta chain was documented in a study of CD8+ T cells in alopecia areata. Overall study: Oral tofacitinib, 5 to 10 mg twice daily, was given in an open-label trial.

CDR3 size: 15 residues. V lost 3 bases and J lost 9, with 19 bases in between. Germline V gene data show CDR1 as SGHTA and CDR2 as FQGNSA. RNA was extracted and reverse transcribed into cDNA as the sequencing template. Sequencing used immunoSEQ multiplex PCR; TCRdb keeps in-frame clones, though not all of them. The sample has about 200,000 clones; about three fifths are singletons. Treatment indicated: oral pan-JAK inhibitor, 5-10 mg twice daily. This TCR was recovered from a human donor with alopecia areata. This chain joins TRBV7-2 and TRBJ2-3, with a tentative D call TRBD2 (5 bases). The starting material was CD4+ T cells sorted from blood, obtained at week 4, from a patient treated with tofacitinib. CDR3 sequence: CASSFSGFGGGTQYF. As DNA, the CDR3 is TGTGCCAGCAGCTTTTCGGGGTTTGGTGGAGGCACGCAGTATTTT.